This is a list of T cell receptor beta chains from one sample in a study of T cell responses to AZD1222 COVID-19 vaccine. Measured with immunoSEQ multiplex PCR; TCRdb has only the in-frame clones, and not every one. The table has 150,000 to 200,000 clones, roughly 94% seen once. Sequenced material: peripheral blood, taken 28 days after the second AZD1222 dose. These receptors came from an adult who received the AZD1222 COVID-19 vaccine. CDR3s include the opening cysteine and the closing phenylalanine or tryptophan. The D gene is left open where the match is weak. Size is stated for part of the rows, as once, few or many counts, or as a class when the clone is expanded.

V gene	D gene	clone size	J gene	CDR3 protein	CDR3 DNA
TRBV30	NA	NA	TRBJ2-1	CAWSPLGGGSYNEQFF	TGTGCCTGGAGTCCCCTAGGCGGAGGGTCCTACAATGAGCAGTTCTTC
TRBV11-2	NA	NA	TRBJ1-2	CASSSSGGLGYTF	TGTGCCAGCAGCTCTAGTGGGGGTCTTGGCTACACCTTC
TRBV19	NA	few	TRBJ2-2	CASSMGGSGELFF	TGTGCCAGTAGTATGGGGGGATCCGGGGAGCTGTTTTTT
TRBV28	NA	NA	TRBJ2-1	CASSSPTETNNEQFF	TGTGCCAGCAGTTCCCCGACAGAGACGAACAATGAGCAGTTCTTC
TRBV5-4	NA	NA	TRBJ1-2	CASSPYNNYGYTF	TGTGCCAGCAGCCCCTACAATAACTATGGCTACACCTTC
TRBV11-2	NA	NA	TRBJ2-2	CASSFSGLRELFF	TGTGCCAGCAGCTTCTCGGGCCTCCGGGAGCTGTTTTTT
TRBV6-5	NA	NA	TRBJ1-1	CASSYSGRNTEAFF	TGTGCCAGCAGTTACTCCGGCAGGAACACTGAAGCTTTCTTT
TRBV5-1	NA	NA	TRBJ2-2	CASSFPLGPAGELFF	TGCGCCAGCAGCTTCCCACTGGGCCCGGCCGGGGAGCTGTTTTTT
TRBV7-8	NA	NA	TRBJ2-3	CASSAGPLSDTQYF	TGTGCCAGCAGCGCGGGCCCCCTGTCAGATACGCAGTATTTT
TRBV5-1	TRBD2	NA	TRBJ2-7	CASRNSGRELYEQYF	TGCGCCAGCAGGAACTCAGGGAGGGAATTGTACGAGCAGTACTTC
TRBV2	NA	NA	TRBJ1-1	CASSERRAEAFF	TGTGCCAGCAGTGAAAGGAGGGCAGAAGCTTTCTTT
TRBV7-2	TRBD1	NA	TRBJ1-5	CASSLGGQVRSNQPQHF	TGTGCCAGCAGCTTAGGAGGACAGGTCCGTAGCAATCAGCCCCAGCATTTT
TRBV28	NA	once	TRBJ2-1	CASSLYNEQFF	TGTGCCAGCAGTCTTTACAATGAGCAGTTCTTC
TRBV28	TRBD1	NA	TRBJ1-5	CASNGQGDSNQPQHF	TGTGCCAGCAATGGACAGGGGGATAGCAATCAGCCCCAGCATTTT
TRBV27	NA	once	TRBJ1-5	CASSSGLNQPQHF	TGTGCCAGTTCGTCGGGGCTTAATCAGCCCCAGCATTTT
TRBV5-4	TRBD1	NA	TRBJ1-1	CASSLGQGQRGAFF	TGTGCCAGCAGCTTGGGACAGGGCCAAAGGGGAGCTTTCTTT
TRBV11-3	TRBD2	NA	TRBJ2-2	CASSRTRLASNTGELFF	TGTGCCAGCAGCCGTACTAGACTAGCCTCGAACACCGGGGAGCTGTTTTTT
TRBV6-6	NA	NA	TRBJ1-5	CASRSNQPQHF	TGTGCCAGCAGGAGTAATCAGCCCCAGCATTTT
TRBV5-8	NA	NA	TRBJ1-5	CASSFGTSRGLQPQHF	TGTGCCAGCAGCTTCGGGACTTCAAGGGGCCTTCAGCCCCAGCATTTT
TRBV5-8	NA	NA	TRBJ2-3	CASSLVQRLTQYF	TGTGCCAGCAGCCTCGTCCAAAGATTAACGCAGTATTTT
TRBV19	NA	NA	TRBJ1-3	CASSIARTSGNTIYF	TGTGCCAGTAGTATAGCCAGAACCTCTGGAAACACCATATATTTT
TRBV6-6	TRBD1	NA	TRBJ1-5	CASSPQTGGNQPQHF	TGTGCCAGCAGCCCCCAGACAGGGGGCAATCAGCCCCAGCATTTT
TRBV7-8	NA	NA	TRBJ1-1	CASSLVGGMNAEAFF	TGTGCCAGCAGCTTAGTCGGCGGAATGAACGCTGAAGCTTTCTTT
TRBV6-2/TRBV6-3	NA	NA	TRBJ2-3	CASSRTIPSGDTQYF	TGTGCCAGCAGTCGGACCATCCCAAGCGGAGATACGCAGTATTTT
TRBV30	TRBD2	NA	TRBJ2-3	CAWSDGGSGDTQYF	TGTGCCTGGAGCGATGGCGGGAGTGGAGATACGCAGTATTTT
TRBV29-1	NA	NA	TRBJ2-7	CSVTTGRKYEQYF	TGCAGCGTCACGACAGGGAGGAAGTACGAGCAGTACTTC
TRBV6-6	NA	NA	TRBJ1-5	CASSLPGGVEDQPQHF	TGTGCCAGCAGCCTCCCGGGGGGAGTTGAGGATCAGCCCCAGCATTTT
TRBV30	TRBD1	NA	TRBJ1-5	CAWSLPDRDYQPQHF	TGTGCCTGGAGTCTCCCGGACAGGGACTATCAGCCCCAGCATTTT
TRBV5-8	NA	NA	TRBJ1-2	CASSPPGQGDFSYGYTF	TGTGCCAGCAGCCCACCGGGACAAGGAGATTTTAGCTATGGCTACACCTTC
TRBV28	TRBD1	NA	TRBJ1-1	CASSDSGGVKTEAFF	TGTGCCAGCAGCGACTCAGGGGGAGTGAAGACTGAAGCTTTCTTT
TRBV10-1	NA	NA	TRBJ2-2	CASSFAGNTGELFF	TGCGCCAGCAGTTTTGCCGGGAACACCGGGGAGCTGTTTTTT
TRBV9	TRBD1	once	TRBJ1-2	CASGGQGAQNYGYTF	TGTGCCAGCGGCGGACAGGGGGCGCAAAACTATGGCTACACCTTC
TRBV6-5	NA	NA	TRBJ1-2	CASSRPGMVYGYTF	TGTGCCAGCAGTCGCCCAGGGATGGTCTATGGCTACACCTTC
TRBV27	NA	NA	TRBJ1-4	CASSLSGRGEKLFF	TGTGCCAGCAGTTTGAGCGGCCGGGGAGAAAAACTGTTTTTT
TRBV4-1	NA	NA	TRBJ2-7	CASSQDAFFYEQYF	TGCGCCAGCAGCCAAGACGCCTTTTTCTACGAGCAGTACTTC
TRBV30	NA	NA	TRBJ1-5	CAWSVGPSEGPQHF	TGTGCCTGGAGTGTCGGTCCGTCGGAAGGGCCCCAGCATTTT
TRBV2	TRBD2	NA	TRBJ2-7	CASSPRASGHSYEQYF	TGTGCCAGCAGTCCCCGTGCTAGCGGCCATTCCTACGAGCAGTACTTC
TRBV15	NA	NA	TRBJ1-5	CATSRLNQPQHF	TGTGCCACCAGCAGACTTAATCAGCCCCAGCATTTT
TRBV4-1	TRBD2	NA	TRBJ2-1	CASSQGTSGSYNEQFF	TGCGCCAGCAGCCAAGGGACTAGCGGGAGTTACAATGAGCAGTTCTTC
TRBV2	NA	NA	TRBJ1-5	CASRGNQPQHF	TGTGCCAGCAGAGGCAATCAGCCCCAGCATTTT
TRBV2	NA	NA	TRBJ2-5	CASTKGGLPKTQYF	TGTGCCAGCACCAAGGGGGGACTTCCAAAGACCCAGTACTTC
TRBV10-1	TRBD2	NA	TRBJ2-5	CASVGASGRGWQETQYF	TGCGCCAGCGTCGGGGCTAGCGGGAGGGGGTGGCAAGAGACCCAGTACTTC
TRBV10-1	TRBD1	NA	TRBJ1-2	CASSDGTGGVYGYTF	TGCGCCAGCAGCGACGGGACAGGGGGTGTCTATGGCTACACCTTC
TRBV4-3	TRBD2	NA	TRBJ2-7	CASSHMTSGMDYEQYF	TGCGCCAGCAGCCATATGACTAGCGGGATGGACTACGAGCAGTACTTC